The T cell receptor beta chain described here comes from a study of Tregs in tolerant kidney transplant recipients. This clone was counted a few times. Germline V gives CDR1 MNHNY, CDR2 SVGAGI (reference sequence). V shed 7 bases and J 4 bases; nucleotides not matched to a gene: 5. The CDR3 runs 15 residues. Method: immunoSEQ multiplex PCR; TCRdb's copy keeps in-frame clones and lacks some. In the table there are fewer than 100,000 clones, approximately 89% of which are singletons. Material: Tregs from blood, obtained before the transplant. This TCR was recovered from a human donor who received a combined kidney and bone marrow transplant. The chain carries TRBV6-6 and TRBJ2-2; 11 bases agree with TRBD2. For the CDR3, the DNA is TGTGCCAGCACCGCGACTAGCGGGGTCACCGGGGAGCTGTTTTTT. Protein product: CASTATSGVTGELFF.